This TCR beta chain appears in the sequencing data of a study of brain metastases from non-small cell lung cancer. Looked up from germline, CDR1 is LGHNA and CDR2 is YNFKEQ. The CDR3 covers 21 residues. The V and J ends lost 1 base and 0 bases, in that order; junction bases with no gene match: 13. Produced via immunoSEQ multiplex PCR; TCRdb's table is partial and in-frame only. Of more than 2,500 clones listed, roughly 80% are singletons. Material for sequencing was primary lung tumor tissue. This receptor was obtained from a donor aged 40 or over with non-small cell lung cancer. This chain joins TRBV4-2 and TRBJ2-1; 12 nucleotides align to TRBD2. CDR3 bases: TGTGCCAGCAGCCAAGGTCGTGGACTAGCGGGATTTTGGAGCTCCTACAATGAGCAGTTCTTC. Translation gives CASSQGRGLAGFWSSYNEQFF.